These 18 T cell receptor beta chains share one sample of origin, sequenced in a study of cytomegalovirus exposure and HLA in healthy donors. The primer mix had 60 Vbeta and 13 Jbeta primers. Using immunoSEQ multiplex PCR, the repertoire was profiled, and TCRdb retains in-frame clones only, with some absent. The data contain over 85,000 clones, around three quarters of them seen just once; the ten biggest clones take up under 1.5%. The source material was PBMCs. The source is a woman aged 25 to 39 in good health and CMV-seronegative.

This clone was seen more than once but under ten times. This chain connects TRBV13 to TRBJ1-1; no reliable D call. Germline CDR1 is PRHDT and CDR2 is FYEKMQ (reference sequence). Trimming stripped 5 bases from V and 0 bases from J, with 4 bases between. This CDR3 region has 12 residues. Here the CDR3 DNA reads TGTGCCAGCAGCCCTATGAACACTGAAGCTTTCTTT. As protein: CASSPMNTEAFF.

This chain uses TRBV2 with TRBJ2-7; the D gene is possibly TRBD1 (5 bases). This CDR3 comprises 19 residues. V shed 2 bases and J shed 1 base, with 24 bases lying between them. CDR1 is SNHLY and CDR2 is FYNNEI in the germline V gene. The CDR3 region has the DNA TGTGCCAGCAGTGAAATGGATTTCGGCAGGGCCGAAAAATCCTACGAGCAGTACTTC. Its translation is CASSEMDFGRAEKSYEQYF.

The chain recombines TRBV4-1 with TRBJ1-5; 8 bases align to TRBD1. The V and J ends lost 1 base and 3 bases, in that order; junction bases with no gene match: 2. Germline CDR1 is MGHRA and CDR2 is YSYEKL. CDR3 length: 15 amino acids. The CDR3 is CASSQAGGPNQPQHF. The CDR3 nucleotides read TGCGCCAGCAGCCAAGCAGGGGGCCCCAATCAGCCCCAGCATTTT.

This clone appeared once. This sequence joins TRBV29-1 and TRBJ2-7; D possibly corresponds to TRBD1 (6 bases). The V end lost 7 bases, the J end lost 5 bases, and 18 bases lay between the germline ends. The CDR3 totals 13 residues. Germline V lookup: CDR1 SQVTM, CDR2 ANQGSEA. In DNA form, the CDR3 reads TGCAGCGCCAAGGGGCAGGGGCTACACGAGCAGTACTTC. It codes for CSAKGQGLHEQYF.

This chain's CDR3 is CASSESGGGSPLHF. DNA for the CDR3: TGTGCCAGCAGTGAAAGTGGGGGGGGCTCACCCCTCCACTTT. The chain combines TRBV6-1 with TRBJ1-6, with a tentative D call TRBD1 (6 bases). V gave up 2 bases and J gave up 10 bases, with 12 bases separating them. This CDR3 has 14 amino acids. Germline CDR1 is MNHNS and CDR2 is SASEGT.

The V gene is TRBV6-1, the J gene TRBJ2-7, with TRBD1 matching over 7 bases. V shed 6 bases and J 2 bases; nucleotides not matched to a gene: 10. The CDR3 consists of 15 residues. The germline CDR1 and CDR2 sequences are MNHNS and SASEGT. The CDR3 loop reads CASSSARQGTYEQYF. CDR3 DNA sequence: TGTGCCAGCAGCTCCGCTCGACAGGGAACCTACGAGCAGTACTTC.

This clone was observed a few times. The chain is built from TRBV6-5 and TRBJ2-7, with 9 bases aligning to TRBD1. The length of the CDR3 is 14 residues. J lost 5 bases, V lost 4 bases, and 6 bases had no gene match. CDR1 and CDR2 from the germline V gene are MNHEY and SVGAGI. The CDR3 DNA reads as TGTGCCAGCAGTTGTCCCGGGACAGGGAACGAGCAGTACTTC. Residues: CASSCPGTGNEQYF.

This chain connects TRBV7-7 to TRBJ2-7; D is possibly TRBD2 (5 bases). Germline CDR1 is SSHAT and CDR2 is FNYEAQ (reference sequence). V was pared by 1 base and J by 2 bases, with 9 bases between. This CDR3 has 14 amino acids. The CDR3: CASSLGTGTYEQYF. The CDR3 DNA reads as TGTGCCAGCAGCTTAGGGACTGGTACCTACGAGCAGTACTTC. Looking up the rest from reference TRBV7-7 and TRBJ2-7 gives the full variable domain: GAGVSQSPRYKVTKRGQDVTLRCDPISSHATLYWYQQALGQGPEFLTYFNYEAQPDKSGLPSDRFSAERPEGSISTLTIQRTEQRDSAMYRCASSLGTGTYEQYFGPGTRLTVT.

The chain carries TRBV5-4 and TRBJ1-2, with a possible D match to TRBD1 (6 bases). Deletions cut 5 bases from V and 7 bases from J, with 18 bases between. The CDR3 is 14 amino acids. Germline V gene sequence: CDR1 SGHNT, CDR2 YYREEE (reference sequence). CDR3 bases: TGTGCCAGCAGTTTTGTATCCGGGACAAGTGGCTACACCTTC. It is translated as CASSFVSGTSGYTF.

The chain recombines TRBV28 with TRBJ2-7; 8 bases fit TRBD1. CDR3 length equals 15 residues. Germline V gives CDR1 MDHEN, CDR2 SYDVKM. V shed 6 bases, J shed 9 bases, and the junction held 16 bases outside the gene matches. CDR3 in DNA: TGTGCCAGCAGGGGTGGTTCTGGACAGGGAACAGGGCAGTACTTC. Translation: CASRGGSGQGTGQYF.

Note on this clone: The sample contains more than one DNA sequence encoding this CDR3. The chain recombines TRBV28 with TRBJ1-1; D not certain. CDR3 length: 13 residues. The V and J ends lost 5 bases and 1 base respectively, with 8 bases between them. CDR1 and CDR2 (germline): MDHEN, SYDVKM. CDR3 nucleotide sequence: TGTGCCAGCAGTCTCACCGGGAACACTGAAGCTTTCTTT. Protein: CASSLTGNTEAFF.

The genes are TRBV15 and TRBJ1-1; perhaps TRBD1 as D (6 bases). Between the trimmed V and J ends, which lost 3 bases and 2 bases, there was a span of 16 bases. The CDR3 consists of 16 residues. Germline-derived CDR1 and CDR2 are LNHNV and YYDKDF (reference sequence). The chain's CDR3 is CATSRGEGEPNTEAFF. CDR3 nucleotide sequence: TGTGCCACCAGCAGGGGCGAGGGGGAACCCAACACTGAAGCTTTCTTT.

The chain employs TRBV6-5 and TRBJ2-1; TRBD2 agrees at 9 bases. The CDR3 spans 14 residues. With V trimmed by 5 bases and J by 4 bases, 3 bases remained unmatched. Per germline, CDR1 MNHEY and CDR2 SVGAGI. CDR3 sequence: CASSATSGYNEQFF. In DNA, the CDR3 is TGTGCCAGCAGTGCGACTAGCGGATACAATGAGCAGTTCTTC.

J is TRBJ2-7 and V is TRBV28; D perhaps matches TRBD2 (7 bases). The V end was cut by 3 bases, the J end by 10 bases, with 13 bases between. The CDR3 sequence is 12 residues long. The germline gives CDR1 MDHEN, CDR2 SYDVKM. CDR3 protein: CASSFRGAHQYF. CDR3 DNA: TGTGCCAGCAGTTTTCGGGGGGCCCACCAGTACTTC.

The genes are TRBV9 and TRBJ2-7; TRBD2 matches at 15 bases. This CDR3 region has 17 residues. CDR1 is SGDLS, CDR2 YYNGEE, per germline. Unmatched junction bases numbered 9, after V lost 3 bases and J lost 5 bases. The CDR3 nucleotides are TGTGCCAGCAGCGGTGGGACTAGCGGGAGGCTCGCCGACGAGCAGTACTTC. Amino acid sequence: CASSGGTSGRLADEQYF. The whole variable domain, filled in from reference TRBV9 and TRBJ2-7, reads DSGVTQTPKHLITATGQRVTLRCSPRSGDLSVYWYQQSLDQGLQFLIQYYNGEERAKGNILERFSAQQFPDLHSELNLSSLELGDSALYFCASSGGTSGRLADEQYFGPGTRLTVT.

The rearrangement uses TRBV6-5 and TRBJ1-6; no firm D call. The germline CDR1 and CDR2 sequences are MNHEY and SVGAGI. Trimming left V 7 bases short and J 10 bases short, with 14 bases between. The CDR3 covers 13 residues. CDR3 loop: CASKRQGESPLHF. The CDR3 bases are TGTGCCAGCAAGCGGCAAGGCGAATCACCCCTCCACTTT.

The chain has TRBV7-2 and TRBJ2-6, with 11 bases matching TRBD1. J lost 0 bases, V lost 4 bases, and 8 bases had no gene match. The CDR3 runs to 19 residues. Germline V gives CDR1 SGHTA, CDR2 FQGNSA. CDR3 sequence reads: CASSSKTGTGGSGANVLTF. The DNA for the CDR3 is TGTGCCAGCAGCTCAAAAACCGGGACAGGGGGCTCTGGGGCCAACGTCCTGACTTTC.

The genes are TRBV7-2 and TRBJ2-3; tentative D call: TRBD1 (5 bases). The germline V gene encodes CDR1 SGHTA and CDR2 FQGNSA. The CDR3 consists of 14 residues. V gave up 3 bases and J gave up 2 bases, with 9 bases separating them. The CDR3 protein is CASSFGASTDTQYF. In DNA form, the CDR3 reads TGTGCCAGCAGCTTTGGGGCTTCCACAGATACGCAGTATTTT.